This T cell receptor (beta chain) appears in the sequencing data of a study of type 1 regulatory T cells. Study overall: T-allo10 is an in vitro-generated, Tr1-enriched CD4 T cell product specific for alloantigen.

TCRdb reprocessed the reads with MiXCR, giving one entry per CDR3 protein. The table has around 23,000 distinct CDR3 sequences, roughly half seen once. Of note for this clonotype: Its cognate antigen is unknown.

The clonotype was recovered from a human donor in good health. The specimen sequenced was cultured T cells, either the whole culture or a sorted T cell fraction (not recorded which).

In nucleotides, the CDR3 is TGCGCCAGCAGCTCGACCACAGGGAACACTGAAGCTTTCTTT. The encoded protein is CASSSTTGNTEAFF. The J gene is TRBJ1-1, the V gene TRBV5-1, with D tentatively TRBD1 (5 bases). Germline V gene lookup returns CDR1 SGHRS and CDR2 YFSETQ. The germline V and J ends were trimmed by 3 bases and 1 base, with 10 bases remaining between them. CDR3 size: 14 residues.